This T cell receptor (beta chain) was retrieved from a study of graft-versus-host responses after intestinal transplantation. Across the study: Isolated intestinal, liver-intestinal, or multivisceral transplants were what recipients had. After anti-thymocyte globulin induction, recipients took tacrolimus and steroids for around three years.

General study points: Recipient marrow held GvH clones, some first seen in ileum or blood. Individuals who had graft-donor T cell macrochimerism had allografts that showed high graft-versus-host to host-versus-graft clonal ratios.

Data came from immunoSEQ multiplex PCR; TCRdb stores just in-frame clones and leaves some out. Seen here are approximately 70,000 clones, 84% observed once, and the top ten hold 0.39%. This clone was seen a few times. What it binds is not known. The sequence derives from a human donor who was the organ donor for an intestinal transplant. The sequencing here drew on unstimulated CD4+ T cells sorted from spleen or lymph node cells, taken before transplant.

CDR3: CASSLADRNQPQHF. CDR3 DNA sequence: TGTGCCAGCAGCTTGGCTGACAGGAATCAGCCCCAGCATTTT. The chain joins TRBV5-8 to TRBJ1-5; a possible D gene is TRBD1 (6 bases). V lost 0 bases and J lost 4, with 8 bases in between. The CDR3 has 14 residues. CDR1 SGHTS and CDR2 YDEGEE come from the germline V gene.